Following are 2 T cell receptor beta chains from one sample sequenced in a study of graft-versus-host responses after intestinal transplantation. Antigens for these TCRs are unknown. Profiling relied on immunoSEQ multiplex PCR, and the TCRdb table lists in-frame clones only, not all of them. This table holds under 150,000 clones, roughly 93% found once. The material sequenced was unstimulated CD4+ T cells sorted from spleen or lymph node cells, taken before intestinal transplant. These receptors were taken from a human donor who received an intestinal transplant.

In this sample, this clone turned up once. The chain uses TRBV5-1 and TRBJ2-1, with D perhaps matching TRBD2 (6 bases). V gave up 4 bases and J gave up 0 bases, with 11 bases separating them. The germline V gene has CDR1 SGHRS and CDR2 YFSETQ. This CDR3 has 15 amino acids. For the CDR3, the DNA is TGCGCCAGCAGCGAAGCGGGCCGCTCCTACAATGAGCAGTTCTTC. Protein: CASSEAGRSYNEQFF.

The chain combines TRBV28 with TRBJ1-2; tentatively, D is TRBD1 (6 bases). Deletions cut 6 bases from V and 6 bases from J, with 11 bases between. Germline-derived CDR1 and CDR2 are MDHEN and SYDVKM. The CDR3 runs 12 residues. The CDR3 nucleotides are TGTGCCAGCAGGATGGGGGGCAATGGCTACACCTTC. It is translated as CASRMGGNGYTF.